This T cell receptor (beta chain) was sequenced for a study of T cells of healthy individuals. Each CDR3 protein gets one entry after TCRdb re-called the 5' RACE reads with MiXCR. The sample includes about 100,000 distinct CDR3 sequences, under 20% seen only once; the top ten take about 6%. Trimming removed 2 bases at V and 4 bases at J, with 18 bases between. From germline, CDR1 is MNHNY and CDR2 SVGAGI (reference sequence). The CDR3 has 16 residues. This clonotype was recorded at least ten times. This clonotype was sampled from a human donor in good health. J is TRBJ2-7 and V is TRBV6-6, with D perhaps TRBD1 (6 bases). The CDR3: CASSYPSGDFGYEQYF. Here the CDR3 DNA reads TGTGCCAGCAGTTACCCATCAGGGGATTTCGGTTACGAGCAGTACTTC.